The TCR beta chain under discussion was sequenced for a study of a mutant IDH1 vaccine in newly diagnosed glioma. Study overall: The treated population exhibited a male proportion of roughly 60%, a female proportion of 37.5%, and a mean age of roughly 41 years.

Time point indicated: week 35, safety follow-up. Vaccination comprised doses that each held 300 ug of mutant IDH1 20-mer peptide, plus topical imiquimod. This clone occurred a few times. Its specificity is unknown. Lacking the conserved final phenylalanine or tryptophan, this CDR3 likely reflects a read error. It is unclear where the CDR3 begins or ends on the DNA, so no DNA is shown, and the CDR3 is as TCRdb lists it. Generated by immunoSEQ multiplex PCR, the TCRdb table keeps only in-frame clones and is missing some. The repertoire holds about 69,000 clones, with around nine tenths as singletons. The CDR3 sequence runs 8 residues, both termini included. The V gene's germline CDR1 is WNHNN and CDR2 SYGVQD (reference sequence).

This chain connects TRBV10-1 to TRBJ1-1. The sequence derives from a man under 40 with glioma. The specimen comprised PBMCs, sampled from a glioma patient whose treatment included an IDH1 peptide vaccine. CDR3 region: CASSGNII.